The clone carrying this T cell receptor beta chain was detected once. Antigen unknown. The sample originates from a study of cytomegalovirus exposure and HLA in healthy donors. Study background: For the roughly 390 genotyped donors, roughly 80% fell within the Caucasian-associated ancestry cluster.

Use of 60 Vbeta and 13 Jbeta primers characterized the PCR. Sequenced by immunoSEQ multiplex PCR; TCRdb stores in-frame clones only, minus some. Among approximately 100,000 clones, about 71% were seen once, and the ten largest hold 3% to 4%. Overall study findings and caveats: Most subjects' HLA-A and HLA-B alleles were reportedly predicted from TCR beta sequences.

This CDR3 has 11 residues. The V and J ends lost 9 bases and 6 bases, in that order; junction bases with no gene match: 2. Germline V gene sequence: CDR1 MNHEY, CDR2 SVGAGI. Sequenced: PBMCs. The receptor's source is a woman in her forties or fifties in good health and CMV-seronegative. The chain employs TRBV6-5 and TRBJ2-1; TRBD1 matches 7 bases. CDR3 sequence reads: CASRQGNEQFF. CDR3 DNA: TGTGCCAGTAGACAGGGCAATGAGCAGTTCTTC.